This TCR beta chain was documented in a study of PD-1 blockade in classical Hodgkin lymphoma. Study findings and constraints: Why the repertoires differ is still unclear, perhaps disease activity or prior therapy. Before treatment, TCR diversity in newly diagnosed patients was reportedly lower than in healthy donors.

In the case of this clone: Its antigen is unknown.

Stated time point: newly diagnosed, previously untreated cHL patient sample. Comparators were PBMCs taken from newly diagnosed, untreated classical Hodgkin lymphoma. Some clones are missing from TCRdb's copy, which holds only in-frame ones; the method was immunoSEQ multiplex PCR. The sample consists of approximately 35,000 clones, roughly 94% of them appearing once. The CDR3 has 13 residues. The V and J ends lost 2 bases and 2 bases respectively, with 10 bases between them. Germline V gene lookup returns CDR1 GTSNPN and CDR2 SVGIG (reference sequence). The chain joins TRBV30 to TRBJ2-7; tentatively, D is TRBD1 (6 bases). The sequenced sample was peripheral blood mononuclear cells (PBMCs). The TCR sequence derives from a human donor with classical Hodgkin lymphoma. The CDR3 loop is CAWSRTDAYEQYF. In nucleotides, the CDR3 is TGTGCCTGGAGTAGGACAGATGCCTACGAGCAGTACTTC.